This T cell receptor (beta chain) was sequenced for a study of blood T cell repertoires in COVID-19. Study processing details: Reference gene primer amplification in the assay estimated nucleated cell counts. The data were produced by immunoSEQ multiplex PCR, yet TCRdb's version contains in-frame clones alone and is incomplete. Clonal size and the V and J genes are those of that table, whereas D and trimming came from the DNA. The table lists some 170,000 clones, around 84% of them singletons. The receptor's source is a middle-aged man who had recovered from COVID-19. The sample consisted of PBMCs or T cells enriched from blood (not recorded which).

The CDR3 DNA sequence: TGTGCCACCAGTGGAAGTATGTCGGGAGGAGATACGCAGTATTTT. Its translation is CATSGSMSGGDTQYF. The chain carries TRBV24-1 and TRBJ2-3; 7 bases are a match to TRBD2. Germline V CDR1 and CDR2: KGHDR, SFDVKD. The CDR3 totals 15 residues. J gave up 5 bases and V 5 bases, and 9 bases lay outside the gene matches.